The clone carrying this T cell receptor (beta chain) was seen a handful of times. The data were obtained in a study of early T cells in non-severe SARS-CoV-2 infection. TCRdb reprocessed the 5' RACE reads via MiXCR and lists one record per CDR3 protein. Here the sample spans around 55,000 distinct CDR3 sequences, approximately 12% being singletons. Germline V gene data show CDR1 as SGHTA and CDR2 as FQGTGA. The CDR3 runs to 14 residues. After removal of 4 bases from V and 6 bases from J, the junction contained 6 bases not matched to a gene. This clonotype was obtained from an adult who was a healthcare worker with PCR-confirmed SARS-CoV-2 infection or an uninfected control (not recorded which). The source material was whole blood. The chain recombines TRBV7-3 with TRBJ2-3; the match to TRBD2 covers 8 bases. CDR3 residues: CASSSTGGMDTQYF. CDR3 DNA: TGTGCCAGCAGCTCGACGGGGGGGATGGATACGCAGTATTTT.